These 15 T cell receptor beta chains were all obtained from the same sample, sequenced in a study of CD8+ T cells in alopecia areata. Described treatment: oral pan-JAK inhibitor, 5-10 mg twice daily. Reverse transcribed after extraction, RNA yielded cDNA as the sequencing template. TCRdb keeps only in-frame clones here, not all; method: immunoSEQ multiplex PCR. The sample contains about 76,000 clones, 29% of which appear only once. The material was CD8+ T cells sorted from blood, obtained at week 4, from a patient treated with tofacitinib. Every receptor here comes from a human donor with alopecia areata.

This clone occurred a few times. This chain links TRBV29-1 with TRBJ1-2; D gene uncertain. The CDR3 is 12 amino acids. Germline CDR1 and CDR2: SQVTM and ANQGSEA. Trimming pared 7 bases from V and 3 bases from J, leaving 12 bases between. CDR3 sequence: CSALREDYGYTF. In DNA, the CDR3 is TGCAGCGCCCTCCGTGAGGACTATGGCTACACCTTC.

The rearrangement links TRBV7-6 to TRBJ2-7, with TRBD2 as a possible D gene (6 bases). This CDR3 has 14 residues. With 5 bases removed from V and 3 bases from J, the gap between germline ends came to 14 bases. Per the germline V gene, CDR1 is SGHVS and CDR2 is FNYEAQ. In nucleotides, the CDR3 is TGTGCCAGCAGCCTAGGCGGGGATCTCTACGAGCAGTACTTC. This encodes CASSLGGDLYEQYF.

The chain joins TRBV19 to TRBJ1-5, with D perhaps TRBD1 (6 bases). Germline V gene data show CDR1 as LNHDA and CDR2 as SQIVND (reference sequence). There are 15 residues in the CDR3. With 7 bases removed from V and 4 bases from J, the gap between germline ends came to 17 bases. CDR3 in amino acids: CASKREGVGNQPQHF. The CDR3 DNA reads as TGTGCCAGTAAAAGGGAGGGGGTCGGTAATCAGCCCCAGCATTTT. The variable domain in full, completed from reference TRBV19 and TRBJ1-5, reads DGGITQSPKYLFRKEGQNVTLSCEQNLNHDAMYWYRQDPGQGLRLIYYSQIVNDFQKGDIAEGYSVSREKKESFPLTVTSAQKNPTAFYLCASKREGVGNQPQHFGDGTRLSIL.

This clone was detected only a few times. The chain links TRBV4-1 to TRBJ2-3; no clear D gene. The CDR3 has 16 amino acids. Trimming took off 4 bases at V and 1 base at J, with 15 bases between the two ends. Germline lookup yields CDR1 MGHRA and CDR2 YSYEKL. CDR3 sequence reads: CASSPLTSPRTDTQYF. CDR3 bases: TGCGCCAGCAGCCCCTTGACCTCTCCCCGCACAGATACGCAGTATTTT.

Details on this clone: The sample carries other DNA sequences with the same CDR3. The chain employs TRBV29-1 and TRBJ2-1, with TRBD1 matching 9 bases. Per the germline V gene, CDR1 is SQVTM and CDR2 is ANQGSEA. Unmatched junction bases numbered 2, after V lost 3 bases and J lost 2 bases. This CDR3 contains 14 residues. The CDR3 DNA sequence: TGCAGCGTTGAGGGACAGGGTGCCTACAATGAGCAGTTCTTC. It specifies CSVEGQGAYNEQFF.

The chain uses TRBV9 and TRBJ1-2, with D possibly being TRBD1 (5 bases). From germline, CDR1 is SGDLS and CDR2 YYNGEE. The CDR3 sequence is 16 residues long. V was trimmed by 0 bases and J by 1 base, leaving 13 bases between them. CDR3 region: CASSVGGGDLNYGYTF. DNA of the CDR3: TGTGCCAGCAGCGTAGGCGGAGGGGACCTTAACTATGGCTACACCTTC.

V is TRBV29-1 and J is TRBJ2-5; D remains ambiguous. This CDR3 spans 10 amino acids. V lost 5 bases and J lost 5, with 6 bases in between. Germline lookup yields CDR1 SQVTM and CDR2 ANQGSEA. DNA of the CDR3: TGCAGCGTTCAAGTGGAGACCCAGTACTTC. Protein sequence: CSVQVETQYF.

The table lists this clone with a few counts. The J gene is TRBJ2-1, the V gene TRBV30, with D possibly being TRBD1 (6 bases). This CDR3 spans 17 amino acids. V lost 0 bases, J lost 8 bases, and 23 bases lay in between. Looked up from germline, CDR1 is GTSNPN and CDR2 is SVGIG (reference sequence). The CDR3 sequence is CAWSVRIGRGRRYEQFF. The CDR3, as DNA: TGTGCCTGGAGTGTAAGGATCGGCAGGGGTCGGCGGTATGAGCAGTTCTTC.

The table lists this clone with a few counts. This sequence joins TRBV25-1 and TRBJ1-2; D is uncertain. Germline values: CDR1 MGHDK, CDR2 SYGVNS. V was pared by 1 base and J by 8 bases, with 17 bases between. The CDR3 is 15 residues long. In DNA form, the CDR3 reads TGTGCCAGCAGTGAATGGCGGCAGGTCCCTGAAGGCTACACCTTC. Encoded protein: CASSEWRQVPEGYTF.

This clone was found a few times. The chain carries TRBV10-3 and TRBJ2-7; tentative D call: TRBD1 (6 bases). Germline lookup yields CDR1 ENHRY and CDR2 SYGVKD. Trimming shortened V by 2 bases and J by 5 bases, and 16 bases separated the two germline ends. CDR3 size: 15 residues. The CDR3 sequence: CAISEKGQGSDEQYF. The CDR3 DNA reads as TGTGCCATCAGTGAGAAGGGACAAGGATCCGACGAGCAGTACTTC.

Only a few counts were recorded for this clone. This chain uses TRBV30 with TRBJ2-1; 8 positions agree with TRBD1. The CDR3 spans 13 residues. Germline lookup yields CDR1 GTSNPN and CDR2 SVGIG (reference sequence). The V segment lost 8 bases and the J segment 2 bases; nucleotides outside the gene matches: 5. CDR3 coding DNA: TGTGCCGAGGACAGGGAAACCTACAATGAGCAGTTCTTC. Amino acid sequence: CAEDRETYNEQFF.

Only a few counts were recorded for this clone. The chain combines TRBV27 with TRBJ1-2, with TRBD1 matching 7 bases. The CDR3 is 13 residues long. The ends lost 5 bases at V and 5 bases at J; junction bases unmatched: 5. Germline CDR1 is MNHEY and CDR2 is SMNVEV (reference sequence). The CDR3 here is CASSGDRDYGYTF. Here the CDR3 DNA reads TGTGCCAGCAGTGGTGACAGGGATTATGGCTACACCTTC.

The chain carries TRBV29-1 and TRBJ2-7; 8 positions match TRBD2. In germline, CDR1 is SQVTM, CDR2 ANQGSEA. CDR3 length: 13 residues. The V and J ends lost 7 bases and 2 bases, in that order; junction bases with no gene match: 7. CDR3 protein: CSAWSGSPYEQYF. The CDR3 region has the DNA TGCAGCGCCTGGAGCGGGAGCCCCTACGAGCAGTACTTC.

The V gene is TRBV29-1, the J gene TRBJ1-1; 7 positions agree with TRBD1. The V gene's germline CDR1 is SQVTM and CDR2 ANQGSEA. After removal of 7 bases from V and 5 bases from J, the junction contained 7 bases not matched to a gene. This CDR3 spans 12 amino acids. This CDR3 reads CSGQGSRTEAFF. The CDR3 DNA follows: TGCAGCGGACAGGGCTCAAGGACTGAAGCTTTCTTT. The whole variable domain, filled in from reference TRBV29-1 and TRBJ1-1, reads SAVISQKPSRDICQRGTSLTIQCQVDSQVTMMFWYRQQPGQSLTLIATANQGSEATYESGFVIDKFPISRPNLTFSTLTVSNMSPEDSSIYLCSGQGSRTEAFFGQGTRLTVV.

This chain's CDR3 is CARAHPGQDNYEQYF. As DNA, the CDR3 is TGTGCCAGAGCACACCCGGGACAGGACAACTACGAGCAGTACTTC. The J gene is TRBJ2-7, the V gene TRBV6-5; TRBD1 agrees at 8 bases. From germline, CDR1 is MNHEY and CDR2 SVGAGI. The CDR3 runs to 15 residues. Trimming cost V 9 bases and J 3 bases; bases outside gene matches: 13.